This T cell receptor beta chain was observed in a study of cytomegalovirus exposure and HLA in healthy donors. On the study more broadly: Roughly 77 million unique TCRs from HLA-typed donors made up an early data release.

PCR amplification relied on 60 Vbeta primers (plus 13 Jbeta primers). The protocol was immunoSEQ multiplex PCR, while the TCRdb copy is restricted to in-frame clones and leaves out a portion. The sample shows about 89,000 clones, around 67% of them seen only once. The CDR3 is 14 residues long. The germline CDR1 and CDR2 sequences are MNHEY and SVGAGI. Trimming took off 7 bases at V and 2 bases at J, with 15 bases between the two ends. Concerning this clone: Its specificity is unknown.

General study findings and limits: An observed cluster of highly shared sequence variants was recorded as a likely sequencing artifact. Compared with the approximately 680-donor mean, an Asian-associated ancestry cluster reportedly had fewer N-insertions, according to a later analysis. It was reportedly the case that the classifier diagnosed cytomegalovirus status with high specificity and sensitivity.

This TCR was recovered from a male donor in good health and CMV-seronegative. Sample: PBMCs. The chain has TRBV6-5 and TRBJ2-7; D unclear. The CDR3 DNA reads as TGTGCCAGCATGGTTGTCGGGTTCCCCTACGAGCAGTACTTC. Translation: CASMVVGFPYEQYF.